The subject of this entry is one T cell receptor beta chain. The data belong to a study of blood T cell repertoires in COVID-19. The overall study: PBMCs, B-cell-depleted T cells, or T cells were the source of the cDNA or gDNA that made up the material.

In germline, CDR1 is SGHRS, CDR2 YFSETQ. The length of the CDR3 is 18 residues. V was pared by 1 base and J by 0 bases, with 13 bases of the junction left unmatched. Study members were between roughly 18 and 100 years old and lived in some 26 US regions. Assignment of participants to cohorts was predicated upon participant-reported clinical history. In the source study's methods: Amplification from reference gene primers served as the basis for estimated nucleated cell counts. TCRdb keeps only in-frame clones here, not all; method: immunoSEQ multiplex PCR. For V, J and clone size, that table is used; D and trimming come from the DNA. Among about 140,000 clones listed, approximately 85% were seen once.

The gene calls are TRBV5-1 and TRBJ2-7; 7 nucleotides match TRBD2. This TCR was recovered from a woman in her 50s with acute COVID-19. Source material: PBMCs or T cells enriched from blood (not recorded which). The CDR3 DNA is TGCGCCAGCAGCTTGTCTGTCGGGGCGGGAGTCCGCTCCTACGAGCAGTACTTC. It is translated as CASSLSVGAGVRSYEQYF.